The entry below gives a single T cell receptor beta chain sequence along with its context. The data were obtained in a study of blood T cell repertoires in COVID-19. From germline, CDR1 is KGHDR and CDR2 SFDVKD. The CDR3 runs 13 residues. V trimming: 4 bases; J trimming: 7 bases; junction bases outside the gene matches: 2. The method was immunoSEQ multiplex PCR; TCRdb's version includes in-frame clones alone and lacks a portion of them. There are more than 200,000 clones in the sample; around 90% occur only once, and around 3% lies in the top ten. What was sequenced was peripheral blood. This chain links TRBV24-1 with TRBJ2-1, with TRBD1 matching over 8 bases. The source is a man aged 18 to 30 with active or convalescent COVID-19. As DNA, the CDR3 is TGTGCCACCAGTGACTACAGGGGGAATGAGCAGTTCTTC. As protein: CATSDYRGNEQFF.